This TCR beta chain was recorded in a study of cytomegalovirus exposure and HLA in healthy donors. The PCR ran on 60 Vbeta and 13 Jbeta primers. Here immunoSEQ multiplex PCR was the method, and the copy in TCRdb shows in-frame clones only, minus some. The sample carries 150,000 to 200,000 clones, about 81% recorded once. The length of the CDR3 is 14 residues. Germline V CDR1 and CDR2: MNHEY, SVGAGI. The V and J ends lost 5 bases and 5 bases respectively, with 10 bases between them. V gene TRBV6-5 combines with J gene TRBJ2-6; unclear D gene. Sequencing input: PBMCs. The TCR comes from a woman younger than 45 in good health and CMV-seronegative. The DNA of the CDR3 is TGTGCCAGCAGTGAGTCGGTCCGGGCCAACGTCCTGACTTTC. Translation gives CASSESVRANVLTF.